One and the same sample provided the 29 T cell receptor beta chains below, sequenced in a study of somatic mutations in cytotoxic T cells in rheumatoid arthritis. Repertoires were generated with immunoSEQ multiplex PCR, while TCRdb's copy carries only in-frame clones and drops some. This table has tens of thousands of clones, about 84% appearing once. The sample comprised CD8+ T cells sorted from blood. The receptors originated from a man aged 40-49 years in good health.

The chain joins TRBV28 to TRBJ1-1; D remains unclear. Trimming pared 6 bases from V and 6 bases from J, leaving 11 bases between. This CDR3 comprises 12 residues. CDR1 and CDR2 (germline): MDHEN, SYDVKM. The DNA for the CDR3 is TGTGCCAGCAGCGACGGAAAAGCTGAAGCTTTCTTT. This codes for CASSDGKAEAFF. The full variable domain, completed using reference TRBV28 and TRBJ1-1, is DVKVTQSSRYLVKRTGEKVFLECVQDMDHENMFWYRQDPGLGLRLIYFSYDVKMKEKGDIPEGYSVSREKKERFSLILESASTNQTSMYLCASSDGKAEAFFGQGTRLTVV.

The CDR3 DNA sequence: TGTGCCAGCAGTCTAACTAAGAGGAGAGGAAACACCATATATTTT. Translation gives CASSLTKRRGNTIYF. The gene calls are TRBV7-2 and TRBJ1-3, with D uncertain. This CDR3 has 15 amino acids. CDR1 is SGHTA and CDR2 is FQGNSA in the germline V gene. V was cut by 6 bases and J by 4 bases, with 16 bases left in between.

The V call is TRBV29-1, the J call TRBJ1-2, with D perhaps TRBD1 (5 bases). V was trimmed by 3 bases and J by 7 bases, leaving 15 bases between them. The CDR3 contains 13 residues. Germline V gene lookup returns CDR1 SQVTM and CDR2 ANQGSEA. The CDR3 bases are TGCAGCGTTGAGGGGGTGGGCATCGCTGGCTACACCTTC. It specifies CSVEGVGIAGYTF.

The rearrangement joins TRBV28 to TRBJ1-2; 11 nucleotides match TRBD1. V gave up 6 bases and J gave up 4 bases; unmatched junction bases: 4. Germline values: CDR1 MDHEN, CDR2 SYDVKM. The CDR3 is 14 amino acids. The CDR3, as DNA: TGTGCCAGCAGCGGACAGGGGGCCGGCTATGGCTACACCTTC. Residues: CASSGQGAGYGYTF.

The chain employs TRBV15 and TRBJ2-7; no clear D gene. From germline, CDR1 is LNHNV and CDR2 YYDKDF (reference sequence). The V end lost 0 bases, the J end lost 0 bases, and 15 bases lay between the germline ends. The length of the CDR3 is 17 residues. The CDR3 spells CATSRDPGGQSSYEQYF. CDR3 in DNA: TGTGCCACCAGCAGAGATCCGGGTGGTCAGAGCTCCTACGAGCAGTACTTC.

This rearrangement joins TRBV6-6 to TRBJ2-7; possibly TRBD2 for D (6 bases). Between the trimmed V and J ends, which lost 5 bases and 3 bases, there was a span of 14 bases. The CDR3 consists of 14 residues. The V gene's germline CDR1 is MNHNY and CDR2 SVGAGI (reference sequence). CDR3 loop: CASSPGLLIYEQYF. The CDR3 region has the DNA TGTGCCAGCAGTCCCGGACTACTGATCTACGAGCAGTACTTC.

The chain links TRBV11-2 to TRBJ2-5; D may be TRBD1 (5 bases). Germline assignment: CDR1 SGHAT and CDR2 FQNNGV. This CDR3 is built from 15 residues. Trimming removed 1 base from V and 5 bases from J, with 14 bases in between. CDR3 residues: CASSLGSGLGETQYF. The CDR3 DNA follows: TGTGCCAGCAGCTTAGGGTCAGGGTTAGGGGAGACCCAGTACTTC.

The J gene is TRBJ2-7, the V gene TRBV27; tentatively, D is TRBD2 (6 bases). Per germline, CDR1 MNHEY and CDR2 SMNVEV (reference sequence). V dropped 0 bases and J dropped 9 bases, with 18 bases sitting between them. This CDR3 is built from 15 residues. As DNA, the CDR3 is TGTGCCAGCAGTTTATCGGGGGGACTCCATTTAGGGCAGTACTTC. This sequence encodes CASSLSGGLHLGQYF.

The rearrangement joins TRBV30 to TRBJ2-5; D may match TRBD1 or TRBD2 (5 bases each). TRBJ2-7 explains the end of the DNA better; the J call may be wrong. The germline gives CDR1 GTSNPN, CDR2 SVGIG (reference sequence). This CDR3 has 14 residues. CDR3 nucleotides: TGTGCCTGGAGTGTACTTGGGGGAACCTACGAGCAGTACTTC. It translates to CAWSVLGGTYEQYF.

This rearrangement joins TRBV18 to TRBJ1-4; 9 bases agree with TRBD1. Germline V gives CDR1 KGHSH, CDR2 LQKENI. Trimming removed 4 bases from V and 8 bases from J; junction bases left unmatched: 14. The CDR3 consists of 17 residues. This CDR3 reads CASSLLGQGLVREKLFF. The CDR3 DNA sequence: TGTGCCAGCTCACTCCTGGGACAGGGTCTCGTCAGGGAAAAACTGTTTTTT. The full variable domain, rest sourced from reference TRBV18 and TRBJ1-4, is NAGVMQNPRHLVRRRGQEARLRCSPMKGHSHVYWYRQLPEEGLKFMVYLQKENIIDESGMPKERFSAEFPKEGPSILRIQQVVRGDSAAYFCASSLLGQGLVREKLFFGSGTQLSVL.

The rearrangement links TRBV6-4 to TRBJ2-3; D unresolved. Trimming stripped 3 bases from V and 2 bases from J, with 12 bases between. CDR3 length equals 15 residues. The germline gives CDR1 MRHNA, CDR2 SNTAGT. The CDR3 protein is CASSETETSTDTQYF. The CDR3 DNA reads as TGTGCCAGCAGTGAGACGGAGACCTCCACAGATACGCAGTATTTT.

The chain has TRBV6-6 and TRBJ1-1; tentative D call: TRBD1 (5 bases). CDR3 length: 14 residues. Trimming removed 4 bases from V and 1 base from J, with 10 bases in between. CDR1 MNHNY and CDR2 SVGAGI come from the germline V gene (reference sequence). The CDR3 nucleotides are TGTGCCAGCAGTTCCGGGGGAGGGAACACTGAAGCTTTCTTT. Amino acid sequence: CASSSGGGNTEAFF.

This clone was counted once. Here the CDR3 reads CASGGMFVGQYF. The CDR3 coding sequence is TGTGCCTCAGGCGGCATGTTCGTTGGGCAGTACTTC. This sequence joins TRBV30 and TRBJ2-7, with no clear D. The CDR3 is made up of 12 amino acids. V lost 7 bases and J lost 9, with 19 bases in between. Germline lookup yields CDR1 GTSNPN and CDR2 SVGIG (reference sequence).

The chain carries TRBV7-9 and TRBJ2-2; 7 bases line up with TRBD1. V lost 5 bases, J lost 0 bases, and 15 bases stayed unmatched. The CDR3 sequence is 19 residues long. CDR1 SEHNR and CDR2 FQNEAQ come from the germline V gene (reference sequence). The CDR3 bases are TGTGCCAGCAGCCGAGACAGGGCGAGCCCGACTACGAACACCGGGGAGCTGTTTTTT. Amino acid sequence: CASSRDRASPTTNTGELFF. Drawing the rest from reference TRBV7-9 and TRBJ2-2, the complete variable domain is DTGVSQNPRHKITKRGQNVTFRCDPISEHNRLYWYRQTLGQGPEFLTYFQNEAQLEKSRLLSDRFSAERPKGSFSTLEIQRTEQGDSAMYLCASSRDRASPTTNTGELFFGEGSRLTVL.

This chain joins TRBV29-1 and TRBJ2-7; possibly TRBD1 or TRBD2 for D (6 bases each). In germline, CDR1 is SQVTM, CDR2 ANQGSEA. This CDR3 is built from 16 residues. The V end was cut by 6 bases, the J end by 0 bases, with 21 bases between. The CDR3 region is CSVRTDAGGNSYEQYF. For the CDR3, the DNA is TGCAGCGTAAGGACAGATGCTGGGGGGAACTCCTACGAGCAGTACTTC.

In this sample, this clone turned up a few times. The chain links TRBV7-9 to TRBJ1-5; the D gene is possibly TRBD1 (5 bases). Germline loops: CDR1 SEHNR, CDR2 FQNEAQ (reference sequence). This CDR3 is built from 11 residues. V lost 1 base to trimming and J lost 11 bases, with 6 bases between them. The CDR3 protein is CASSLGGAQHF. The CDR3 DNA is TGTGCCAGCAGCTTAGGAGGGGCCCAGCATTTT.

This clone was observed a handful of times. The gene calls are TRBV27 and TRBJ2-7, with D possibly matching TRBD2 (5 bases). The V end lost 2 bases, the J end lost 5 bases, and 10 bases lay between the germline ends. Germline V CDR1 and CDR2: MNHEY, SMNVEV (reference sequence). The CDR3 runs 13 residues. The CDR3 nucleotides are TGTGCCAGCAGTTTACCTACGGGGAACGAGCAGTACTTC. Its protein product is CASSLPTGNEQYF.

The V and J genes are TRBV19 and TRBJ1-3, with D uncertain. This CDR3 region has 14 residues. V gave up 3 bases and J gave up 2 bases, with 8 bases separating them. CDR1 LNHDA and CDR2 SQIVND come from the germline V gene (reference sequence). CDR3 coding DNA: TGTGCCAGTAGTATGGTGGGGACTGGAAACACCATATATTTT. Its protein is CASSMVGTGNTIYF.

The rearrangement joins TRBV6-5 to TRBJ2-5; TRBD2 matches 9 bases. The CDR3 is made up of 14 amino acids. Germline V gene sequence: CDR1 MNHEY, CDR2 SVGAGI. V lost 4 bases to trimming and J lost 5 bases; unmatched junction nucleotides: 5. The DNA of the CDR3 is TGTGCCAGCAGTTTACTAGCGGGTGGGGAGACCCAGTACTTC. It is translated as CASSLLAGGETQYF.

J is TRBJ1-1 and V is TRBV28, with D unclear. The germline V gene encodes CDR1 MDHEN and CDR2 SYDVKM. The CDR3 spans 11 residues. With 3 bases removed from V and 6 bases from J, the gap between germline ends came to 5 bases. CDR3 protein: CASSFGPEAFF. Here the CDR3 DNA reads TGTGCCAGCAGTTTCGGTCCTGAAGCTTTCTTT.

The chain joins TRBV18 to TRBJ2-7; 8 bases match TRBD1. Germline lookup yields CDR1 KGHSH and CDR2 LQKENI. This CDR3 contains 12 residues. V dropped 4 bases and J dropped 5; count of bases not matched to a gene: 1. The CDR3 DNA is TGTGCCAGCTCACGACAGGGGAACGAGCAGTACTTC. Residues: CASSRQGNEQYF.

This clone was recorded once. V is TRBV4-3 and J is TRBJ2-7, with 9 bases matching TRBD2. V was clipped by 0 bases and J by 3 bases; unmatched bases: 9. The CDR3 spans 17 residues. Per the germline V gene, CDR1 is LGHNA and CDR2 is YSLEER. The DNA of the CDR3 is TGCGCCAGCAGCCAAGATCTCCAAGCGGGAGGCTTCTACGAGCAGTACTTC. It translates to CASSQDLQAGGFYEQYF.

The genes are TRBV28 and TRBJ1-2; TRBD1 matches 10 bases. This CDR3 is built from 12 residues. The V and J ends lost 7 bases and 5 bases, in that order; junction bases with no gene match: 1. Germline-derived CDR1 and CDR2 are MDHEN and SYDVKM. CDR3 sequence reads: CASTDRGYGYTF. CDR3 DNA sequence: TGTGCCAGCACGGACAGGGGGTATGGCTACACCTTC.

Turning to this clone: Other DNA sequences in the sample encode the same CDR3. The V gene is TRBV9, the J gene TRBJ2-1; D remains unclear. Per the germline V gene, CDR1 is SGDLS and CDR2 is YYNGEE. V lost 3 bases and J 6 bases, leaving 4 bases between the germline ends. There are 11 residues in the CDR3. This CDR3 reads CASSAGNEQFF. CDR3 DNA sequence: TGTGCCAGCAGCGCCGGCAATGAGCAGTTCTTC.

CDR3 sequence: CASSPRTAMNTEAFF. The CDR3 nucleotides are TGTGCCAGCAGCCCCCGGACAGCCATGAACACTGAAGCTTTCTTT. The chain uses TRBV7-9 and TRBJ1-1, with a tentative D call TRBD1 (6 bases). V lost 5 bases to trimming and J lost 0 bases, with 13 bases between them. Per germline, CDR1 SEHNR and CDR2 FQNEAQ (reference sequence). The CDR3 runs 15 residues.

The V call is TRBV30, the J call TRBJ1-1; no clear D gene. Germline CDR1 and CDR2: GTSNPN and SVGIG (reference sequence). CDR3 length equals 12 residues. With 0 bases removed from V and 8 bases from J, the gap between germline ends came to 10 bases. The CDR3, as DNA: TGTGCCTGGAGTGTAGGTGCGCAGGAAGCTTTCTTT. Its translation is CAWSVGAQEAFF.

The chain links TRBV7-2 to TRBJ2-7, with D perhaps matching TRBD1 (6 bases). The CDR3 is 15 residues long. CDR1 is SGHTA and CDR2 is FQGNSA in the germline V gene. V lost 5 bases and J lost 4, with 18 bases in between. CDR3: CASSLNVGQTYEQYF. CDR3 nucleotide sequence: TGTGCCAGCAGCCTGAACGTAGGACAGACTTACGAGCAGTACTTC. The variable domain in full, with the rest retrieved from reference TRBV7-2 and TRBJ2-7, is GAGVSQSPSNKVTEKGKDVELRCDPISGHTALYWYRQSLGQGLEFLIYFQGNSAPDKSGLPSDRFSAERTGGSVSTLTIQRTQQEDSAVYLCASSLNVGQTYEQYFGPGTRLTVT.

The J gene is TRBJ2-7, the V gene TRBV11-2; TRBD2 is a possible D gene (5 bases). This CDR3 comprises 14 residues. CDR1 is SGHAT and CDR2 is FQNNGV in the germline V gene. Trimming cost V 8 bases and J 0 bases, with 14 bases left between them. The CDR3, as DNA: TGTGCCAGCTGCTGGACGGGGAGCTCCTACGAGCAGTACTTC. Protein sequence: CASCWTGSSYEQYF.

The rearrangement links TRBV15 to TRBJ1-4; 7 positions match TRBD1. The CDR3 sequence is 16 residues long. V gave up 5 bases and J gave up 0 bases; unmatched junction bases: 6. Germline V gives CDR1 LNHNV, CDR2 YYDKDF (reference sequence). The CDR3: CATSVDREATNEKLFF. The CDR3 DNA follows: TGTGCCACCAGCGTAGACAGGGAAGCAACTAATGAAAAACTGTTTTTT.